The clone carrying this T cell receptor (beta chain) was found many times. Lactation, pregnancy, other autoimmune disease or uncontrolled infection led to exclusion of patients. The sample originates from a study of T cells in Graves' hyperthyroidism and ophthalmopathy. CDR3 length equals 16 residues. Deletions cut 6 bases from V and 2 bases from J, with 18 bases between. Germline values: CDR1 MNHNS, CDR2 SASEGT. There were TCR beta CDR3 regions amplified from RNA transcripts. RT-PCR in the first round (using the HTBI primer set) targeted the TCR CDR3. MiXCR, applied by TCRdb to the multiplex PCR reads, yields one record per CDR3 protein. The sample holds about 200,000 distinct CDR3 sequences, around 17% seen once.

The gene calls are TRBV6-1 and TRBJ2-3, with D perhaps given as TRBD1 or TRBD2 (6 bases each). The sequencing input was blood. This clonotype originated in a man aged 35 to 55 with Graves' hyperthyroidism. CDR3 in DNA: TGTGCCAGCAGAAGGGGGGCAGGGCACTTCACAGATACGCAGTATTTT. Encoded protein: CASRRGAGHFTDTQYF.